The present TCR beta chain was sequenced within a study of blood T cells in healthy people across ages (dated by TCRdb to about 2015). Context from the whole study: Template switching captured roughly one uniquely barcoded TCR beta cDNA molecule per two T cells in model experiments. For two donors (one aged 18 to 30 and one aged 80 or older), the study analyzed two additional independent replicas of 1 million unique cDNA reads from the same blood draw. Four age groups were formed from the donors: young (average roughly 15 years), middle-aged (just under 40), aged (about 68) and long-lived (roughly 88). To track age-related changes in TCR beta repertoire diversity, the study relied on deep sequencing normalized with unique cDNA molecular identifiers. Donors of different ages were randomly distributed across sequencing lanes to avoid experimental bias.

Donors were roughly 40 systemically healthy Caucasian individuals from Russia aged roughly 6 to 95 years. Each donor gave about 9.2 milliliters of peripheral blood, drawn into EDTA-treated Vacutainer tubes. Ficoll-Paque density-gradient centrifugation was used to isolate PBMCs, with at least 6.5 million obtained per sample. Total RNA, at least 5 micrograms per sample, was extracted from PBMCs with Trizol reagent. Naive CD45RAhigh/CD27high T cell percentages were measured by flow cytometry on a PBMC aliquot from every donor. Study-wide conclusions, independent of this receptor: Bulk unsorted PBMC profiling prevented conclusive comparison of naive and antigen-experienced compartments. There was a strong correlation between observed TCR beta diversity and the percentage of naive T cells measured by flow cytometry. As age increased, observed TCR beta diversity per million T cells dropped in a roughly linear way, and a significant reduction was already evident by age roughly 40. Total diversity estimates from one million sequenced T cells were considered lower bounds and underestimates. The CMV infection status of donors was not known, potentially confounding age-related changes in expanded clonotypes. The long-lived group showed more naive CD4+ T cells, fewer expanded clones and increased TCR diversity than the aged group, suggesting age selection.

Trimming removed 11 bases from V and 5 bases from J; the gene matches leave 14 bases unexplained. The germline V gene encodes CDR1 SNHLY and CDR2 FYNNEI. The CDR3 runs 14 residues from the cysteine to the phenylalanine. CDR3 DNA is the only sequence kept; it has 42 bases, read in frame from the first base. Libraries were constructed by 5' RACE. The sequencer was an Illumina HiSeq 2500. A second roughly 6 to 12 cycle PCR used a sample-barcoded 5' primer and a J-beta primer mix. Each TCR beta cDNA molecule received a unique molecular identifier from a template-switch 5' adaptor carrying 12 random nucleotides. At least 2.5 million CDR3-containing paired-end reads were obtained from each sample. First-strand cDNA was synthesized from all RNA with the Mint cDNA synthesis kit, primed by a TRBC-specific oligonucleotide. Following uracil-DNA glycosylase treatment, all cDNA underwent a first 18-cycle PCR with the universal primers M1SS and BC2_uni_R. The source study handled its data this way. For normalization, 1 million high-quality reads, each with a distinct molecular identifier, were randomly selected from each sample. Reads with shared molecular identifiers were discarded instead of being binned into consensus sequences. MiTCR, set to a Q25 quality threshold and the strictest error-elimination algorithm, was used for CDR3 identification, clonotype clustering and error correction. A nonparametric unseen species model using Euler transformation provided a lower-bound estimate of total TCR beta diversity. In TCRdb, the public reads were trimmed at Q25 with fastp and aligned with MiXCR, with productive beta chains retained. Every entry covers one CDR3 protein and lists the most common genes and DNA from its rows. The V and J calls come from TCRdb's annotation, not from the publication. The sample data list roughly 1.5 million distinct CDR3 sequences, and less than 45% of these were observed just once. Jointly, the top ten make up approximately 4.1% of the sample.

About this clonotype itself: This clone's antigen is unknown. Base qualities are not recorded, but no much larger clone differs from it by a single base.

The chain was built from TRBV2 and TRBJ1-1, and 7 junction bases match TRBD1. Material: blood. This sequence was found in a woman aged 18-29 years in good health. At the DNA level, the sequence is TGTGCCGGCACCGCCGACAGGGTCCAAACTGAAGCTTTCTTT. Its translation is CAGTADRVQTEAFF.